Listed below are T cell receptor beta chains from one sample, sequenced in a study of cytomegalovirus exposure and HLA in healthy donors. Here immunoSEQ multiplex PCR was the method, and the copy in TCRdb shows in-frame clones only, minus some. The sample shows over 140,000 clones, around 82% of them seen only once. Material: PBMCs. Receptors were obtained from a middle-aged man in good health and CMV-seronegative. The CDR3 runs from the conserved cysteine through the conserved F or W. D genes are given only for firm matches. Not all rows give a size; the values are once, few, many and, for expanded clones, a class.

J gene: TRBJ1-1; D gene: NA; V gene: TRBV29-1; clone size: NA; CDR3 DNA: TGCAGCGTTGATTCCGGAGCGAACACTGAAGCTTTCTTT; CDR3 protein: CSVDSGANTEAFF
J gene: TRBJ2-2; D gene: NA; V gene: TRBV19; clone size: NA; CDR3 DNA: TGTGCCAGTAGTACCCCTTTAGCGAACACCGGGGAGCTGTTTTTT; CDR3 protein: CASSTPLANTGELFF
J gene: TRBJ2-1; D gene: NA; V gene: TRBV15; clone size: NA; CDR3 DNA: TGTGCCACCAGCAGACAGGACAGCTCCTACAATGAGCAGTTCTTC; CDR3 protein: CATSRQDSSYNEQFF
J gene: TRBJ2-5; D gene: NA; V gene: TRBV6-5; clone size: NA; CDR3 DNA: TGTGCCAGCAGTTACAGGGATCGGGGACAAGAGACCCAGTACTTC; CDR3 protein: CASSYRDRGQETQYF
J gene: TRBJ2-1; D gene: TRBD2; V gene: TRBV5-1; clone size: once; CDR3 DNA: TGCGCCAGCAGCCTTAGCGGGAGCGGGACCGATGAGCAGTTCTTC; CDR3 protein: CASSLSGSGTDEQFF
J gene: TRBJ1-4; D gene: NA; V gene: TRBV21-1; clone size: NA; CDR3 DNA: TGTGCCAGTTCACAGTTTAATGAAAAACTGTTTTTT; CDR3 protein: CASSQFNEKLFF
J gene: TRBJ1-1; D gene: TRBD1; V gene: TRBV18; clone size: NA; CDR3 DNA: TGTGCCAGCTCACCAGTAGACAGGGGTGTAGCTTTCTTT; CDR3 protein: CASSPVDRGVAFF
J gene: TRBJ2-7; D gene: TRBD2; V gene: TRBV7-8; clone size: NA; CDR3 DNA: TGTGCCAGCAGCTTAAAATCGGGACTAGTCTACGAGCAGTACTTC; CDR3 protein: CASSLKSGLVYEQYF
J gene: TRBJ2-5; D gene: TRBD1; V gene: TRBV30; clone size: NA; CDR3 DNA: TGTGCCTGGAGCGCTCGCTGGGGACAGGGGCCTCAAGAGACCCAGTACTTC; CDR3 protein: CAWSARWGQGPQETQYF
J gene: TRBJ2-6; D gene: NA; V gene: TRBV11-2; clone size: NA; CDR3 DNA: TGTGCCAGCAGCTTAGCCAGTGCTGGGGCCAACGTCCTGACTTTC; CDR3 protein: CASSLASAGANVLTF
J gene: TRBJ2-5; D gene: NA; V gene: TRBV6-5; clone size: NA; CDR3 DNA: TGTGCCAGCAGGGATCTAGCGCGGGAGACCCAGTACTTC; CDR3 protein: CASRDLARETQYF
J gene: TRBJ2-7; D gene: TRBD1; V gene: TRBV5-4; clone size: NA; CDR3 DNA: TGTGCCAGCAGCTTCGGGACAGGGCCCGGAGACTACGAGCAGTACTTC; CDR3 protein: CASSFGTGPGDYEQYF
J gene: TRBJ2-1; D gene: NA; V gene: TRBV28; clone size: once; CDR3 DNA: TGTGCCACCTACCCTGGAGTTGGTGAGCAGTTCTTC; CDR3 protein: CATYPGVGEQFF
J gene: TRBJ2-4; D gene: NA; V gene: TRBV19; clone size: few; CDR3 DNA: TGTGCCAGTAGTATACGGGGTAGCATTCAGTACTTC; CDR3 protein: CASSIRGSIQYF
J gene: TRBJ1-2; D gene: NA; V gene: TRBV6-5; clone size: NA; CDR3 DNA: TGTGCCAGCAGTTACCGGGACACAAATTATGGCTACACCTTC; CDR3 protein: CASSYRDTNYGYTF
J gene: TRBJ2-5; D gene: NA; V gene: TRBV7-9; clone size: NA; CDR3 DNA: TGTGCCAGCAGCCCCCCTGGGGGGAGCGTATCGACCCAGTACTTC; CDR3 protein: CASSPPGGSVSTQYF
J gene: TRBJ2-7; D gene: TRBD1; V gene: TRBV5-1; clone size: NA; CDR3 DNA: TGCGCCAGCAGCTTGGCAACGGGACAGAGCTCCTACGAGCAGTACTTC; CDR3 protein: CASSLATGQSSYEQYF
J gene: TRBJ1-5; D gene: TRBD1; V gene: TRBV6-1; clone size: once; CDR3 DNA: TGTGCCAGCAGTCCGAGACAGGGGGCAAATCAGCCCCAGCATTTT; CDR3 protein: CASSPRQGANQPQHF
J gene: TRBJ1-4; D gene: TRBD1; V gene: TRBV30; clone size: NA; CDR3 DNA: TGTGCCTGGAGTCCGATAGGACAGGGTGATAAAGAAAAACTGTTTTTT; CDR3 protein: CAWSPIGQGDKEKLFF
J gene: TRBJ1-3; D gene: TRBD1; V gene: TRBV5-1; clone size: NA; CDR3 DNA: TGCGCCAGCAGCGTTGATGGGACAGGGGGCGCATTGGGAAACACCATATATTTT; CDR3 protein: CASSVDGTGGALGNTIYF
J gene: TRBJ1-2; D gene: NA; V gene: TRBV2; clone size: once; CDR3 DNA: TGTGCCAGCAGTGAGGTGGGGGGTAACTATGGCTACACCTTC; CDR3 protein: CASSEVGGNYGYTF
J gene: TRBJ2-2; D gene: NA; V gene: TRBV6-1; clone size: few; CDR3 DNA: TGTGCCAGCAGTGAATCGTTCGGTAGTAAGTCCGGGGAGCTGTTTTTT; CDR3 protein: CASSESFGSKSGELFF
J gene: TRBJ2-7; D gene: TRBD1; V gene: TRBV5-1; clone size: NA; CDR3 DNA: TGCGCCAGCAGCCTAGCCCGGGACAGAGCCTACGAGCAGTACTTC; CDR3 protein: CASSLARDRAYEQYF
J gene: TRBJ1-5; D gene: TRBD1; V gene: TRBV19; clone size: NA; CDR3 DNA: TGTGCCAGTAGTATGGAGGACAGGACCTTTTATAGCAATCAGCCCCAGCATTTT; CDR3 protein: CASSMEDRTFYSNQPQHF
J gene: TRBJ2-3; D gene: NA; V gene: TRBV5-5; clone size: NA; CDR3 DNA: TGTGCCAGCAGCTTGGACGGGGGGCCCCAAGATACGCAGTATTTT; CDR3 protein: CASSLDGGPQDTQYF
J gene: TRBJ1-5; D gene: TRBD1; V gene: TRBV2; clone size: NA; CDR3 DNA: TGTGCCAGCAGTGCCGGGACAGGCCTCTCTTATAGCAATCAGCCCCAGCATTTT; CDR3 protein: CASSAGTGLSYSNQPQHF
J gene: TRBJ1-4; D gene: NA; V gene: TRBV2; clone size: NA; CDR3 DNA: TGTGCCAGCAGTTACGGACAGACCTTTAATGAAAAACTGTTTTTT; CDR3 protein: CASSYGQTFNEKLFF
J gene: TRBJ2-6; D gene: NA; V gene: TRBV18; clone size: once; CDR3 DNA: TGTGCCAGCTCACCACTCCCCGGGGAAGATGGGGCCAACGTCCTGACTTTC; CDR3 protein: CASSPLPGEDGANVLTF
J gene: TRBJ1-2; D gene: NA; V gene: TRBV6-5; clone size: NA; CDR3 DNA: TGTGCCAGCAGTTTATCTTGGGGCAACTATGGCTACACCTTC; CDR3 protein: CASSLSWGNYGYTF
J gene: TRBJ2-5; D gene: NA; V gene: TRBV27; clone size: few; CDR3 DNA: TGTGCCAGCAGTTCCTATTCCCCGGGGGAAGAGACCCAGTACTTC; CDR3 protein: CASSSYSPGEETQYF
J gene: TRBJ1-5; D gene: TRBD1; V gene: TRBV28; clone size: once; CDR3 DNA: TGTGCCAGCACTAGTCTGTCCGGACAGGGCAATCAGCCCCAGCATTTT; CDR3 protein: CASTSLSGQGNQPQHF
J gene: TRBJ2-1; D gene: TRBD2; V gene: TRBV7-3; clone size: NA; CDR3 DNA: TGTGCCAGCAGCTTAGAGCTAGCGGGAGCAACGAGCTCCTACAATGAGCAGTTCTTC; CDR3 protein: CASSLELAGATSSYNEQFF
J gene: TRBJ2-7; D gene: TRBD2; V gene: TRBV7-9; clone size: NA; CDR3 DNA: TGTGCCAGCAGCCACACTAGCGGGTTATACTACGAGCAGTACTTC; CDR3 protein: CASSHTSGLYYEQYF
J gene: TRBJ2-6; D gene: NA; V gene: TRBV2; clone size: NA; CDR3 DNA: TGTGCCAGCGGCGGGGCTAACTCTGGGGCCAACGTCCTGACTTTC; CDR3 protein: CASGGANSGANVLTF
J gene: TRBJ1-1; D gene: NA; V gene: TRBV6-1; clone size: NA; CDR3 DNA: TGTGCCAGCATTGCAGGGCATTATAGCCCCGTCTTT; CDR3 protein: CASIAGHYSPVF
J gene: TRBJ2-1; D gene: TRBD1; V gene: TRBV15; clone size: NA; CDR3 DNA: TGTGCCACCAGCAGGGACAGGCAGGGTGAGCAGTTCTTC; CDR3 protein: CATSRDRQGEQFF
J gene: TRBJ1-1; D gene: TRBD1; V gene: TRBV14; clone size: NA; CDR3 DNA: TGTGCCAGCAGCCAATACCAGGGGGTAGACACTGAAGCTTTCTTT; CDR3 protein: CASSQYQGVDTEAFF
J gene: TRBJ1-2; D gene: TRBD1; V gene: TRBV2; clone size: NA; CDR3 DNA: TGTGCCAGCAGACCGGGACAGGGGTATGGCTACACCTTC; CDR3 protein: CASRPGQGYGYTF
J gene: TRBJ2-5; D gene: TRBD2; V gene: TRBV27; clone size: NA; CDR3 DNA: TGTGCCAGCAGTTTATCAACCCCGGGACTAGCGGGGGCCCAAGAGACCCAGTACTTC; CDR3 protein: CASSLSTPGLAGAQETQYF
J gene: TRBJ2-7; D gene: TRBD1; V gene: TRBV5-1; clone size: few; CDR3 DNA: TGCGCCAGCAGCGCACAGGGGGCTCCTAATTTTAGGGAGCAGTACTTC; CDR3 protein: CASSAQGAPNFREQYF
J gene: TRBJ1-5; D gene: NA; V gene: TRBV5-1; clone size: few; CDR3 DNA: TGCGCCAGCAGTCTAGATCCAGATCAGCCCCAGCATTTT; CDR3 protein: CASSLDPDQPQHF
J gene: TRBJ1-2; D gene: NA; V gene: TRBV5-1; clone size: NA; CDR3 DNA: TGCGCCAGCAGCTTGGCAGGGTTAAACTATGGCTACACCTTC; CDR3 protein: CASSLAGLNYGYTF
J gene: TRBJ1-5; D gene: NA; V gene: TRBV7-9; clone size: NA; CDR3 DNA: TGTGCCAGCAGCTCAGGACATCAGGACCAGCCCCAGCATTTT; CDR3 protein: CASSSGHQDQPQHF
J gene: TRBJ1-5; D gene: TRBD1; V gene: TRBV7-8; clone size: NA; CDR3 DNA: TGTGCCAGCAGCCCCCGGGACAGCCTGAATCAGCCCCAGCATTTT; CDR3 protein: CASSPRDSLNQPQHF
J gene: TRBJ2-5; D gene: TRBD2; V gene: TRBV15; clone size: NA; CDR3 DNA: TGTGCCACCAGCATGGCGTCCGGACTAGCGGGAAGGGAGACCCAGTACTTC; CDR3 protein: CATSMASGLAGRETQYF
J gene: TRBJ2-7; D gene: TRBD1; V gene: TRBV23-1; clone size: NA; CDR3 DNA: TGCGCCAGCAGTCCCCCGGGACAGGGTTACGAGCAGTACTTC; CDR3 protein: CASSPPGQGYEQYF
J gene: TRBJ1-5; D gene: NA; V gene: TRBV28; clone size: NA; CDR3 DNA: TGTGCCAGCATCTTGTCGGGAAAGGAACAGCCCCAGCATTTT; CDR3 protein: CASILSGKEQPQHF
J gene: TRBJ1-1; D gene: TRBD1; V gene: TRBV9; clone size: NA; CDR3 DNA: TGTGCCAGCAGCGTAGGGGGGACAGACCTCACTGAAGCTTTCTTT; CDR3 protein: CASSVGGTDLTEAFF
J gene: TRBJ2-7; D gene: NA; V gene: TRBV5-4; clone size: NA; CDR3 DNA: TGTGCCAGCAATGTACAGAACGCCTACGAGCAGTACTTC; CDR3 protein: CASNVQNAYEQYF
J gene: TRBJ2-2; D gene: TRBD2; V gene: TRBV20-1; clone size: once; CDR3 DNA: TGCGGGACTAGCGCGACCGGGGAGCTGTTTTTT; CDR3 protein: CGTSATGELFF
J gene: TRBJ2-1; D gene: NA; V gene: TRBV7-2; clone size: NA; CDR3 DNA: TGTGCCAGCAGCTTACAGGTCAGCTCCTACAATGAGCAGTTCTTC; CDR3 protein: CASSLQVSSYNEQFF
J gene: TRBJ2-6; D gene: TRBD1; V gene: TRBV7-6; clone size: NA; CDR3 DNA: TGTGCCAGCAGCCCGCGACAGGGGCAGGCGGGCGGGGCCAACGTCCTGACTTTC; CDR3 protein: CASSPRQGQAGGANVLTF
J gene: TRBJ2-3; D gene: NA; V gene: TRBV28; clone size: NA; CDR3 DNA: TGTGCCAGCAGTTTAGGGGGGGCTAGCACAGATACGCAGTATTTT; CDR3 protein: CASSLGGASTDTQYF
J gene: TRBJ2-2; D gene: TRBD2; V gene: TRBV10-2; clone size: NA; CDR3 DNA: TGCGCCAGCAGTGACGGTAGCGGGATAGGAACAGCCGGGGAGCTGTTTTTT; CDR3 protein: CASSDGSGIGTAGELFF